This T cell receptor beta chain was found in a study of OX40 agonist ivuxolimab in advanced cancers. Overall study: The drug used for patients, ivuxolimab, was an agonistic anti-OX40 (CD134) antibody. Prior anti-PD-1, anti-PD-L1 or anti-CTLA-4 therapy did not bar entry, and roughly 40% had some.

A note on this clone: The target antigen is unknown.

Study outcomes and limitations: At 0.1 to 3.0 mg/kg and by week 6, clonal expansion occurred in CD4+ and CD8+ blood T cells. Expanded peripheral T cells had an undetermined antigen specificity.

CDR1 SGHVS and CDR2 FQNEAQ come from the germline V gene. V was clipped by 4 bases and J by 0 bases, with 9 bases between them. The CDR3 extends over 14 amino acids. Sequencing used immunoSEQ multiplex PCR; TCRdb keeps in-frame clones, though not all of them. The sample consists of 85,000 to 120,000 clones, approximately 90% of them appearing once. The rearrangement uses TRBV7-8 and TRBJ2-5; D is uncertain. Material: CD4+ or CD8+ T cells sorted from blood, obtained in a trial of the OX40 agonist ivuxolimab. The receptor comes from an adult with an advanced solid tumor such as melanoma, head and neck, liver or kidney cancer. CDR3 amino acids: CASSSTVNQETQYF. CDR3 DNA sequence: TGTGCCAGCAGCTCGACCGTCAACCAAGAGACCCAGTACTTC.